This T cell receptor (beta chain) was documented in a study of cytomegalovirus exposure and HLA in healthy donors listed by TCRdb under 2017. About the full investigation: An earlier analysis of approximately 600 of the donors reported more than 250 Gb of sequence data and 120 million or so unique TCR beta sequences from 150 million to 200 million T cells. Around 320 gigabases of sequencing data and tens of millions of unique TCR sequences were included in an early release covering roughly 700 HLA-typed donors. Of the roughly 430 genotyped donors, 81% fell in the genetic ancestry cluster associated with self-reported Caucasian donors. The study aimed to test whether signatures of past pathogen exposure could be identified by cataloging public T cell receptors. The study used immunosequencing to profile the T cell repertoires of 600 to 850 subjects and linked those repertoires to cytomegalovirus serostatus. Besides the first cohort of 666 subjects, a separate validation cohort made up of 120 different subjects was used. The study combined high-throughput TCR immunosequencing, statistical association of individual TCRs with disease status, and machine learning to predict cytomegalovirus infection status. A later analysis re-examined previously published TCR beta repertoires from more than 550 donors and added high-resolution HLA genotyping to investigate patterns of TCR occurrence. Rather than drawing on any new phenotypic data, the later analysis identified candidate immune exposures from TCR beta sequences and the way those sequences occurred across donors. To decide whether each TCR beta V gene segment behaved as functional or pseudogenic, an earlier analysis of approximately 620 of the donors relied on high-throughput TCR beta sequencing. Donor age, sex, ethnicity and CMV serostatus were collected together with the repertoire data. A later genetic analysis took genome-wide SNP genotypes for about 55% of the roughly 700 donors and used that subset as a discovery cohort. Every repertoire in the discovery cohort had been generated on one and the same sequencing platform. HLA typing included class I and class II loci at four-digit resolution. The number of typed donors differed by locus: about 620-640 for A, B, C, DRB1 and DQB1; approximately 540 for DQA1; fewer than 610 for DPA1; and 400 to 480 for DPB1. A few DR-DQ haplotypes were treated as single units for association and clustering because of strong linkage in the cohort. Among 398 genotyped donors of the cohort, an average of roughly 240,000 unique TCR beta nucleotide sequences were sequenced per donor, about a sixth of them non-productive. What the authors observed across the whole study: A further reported finding was that TCR beta sequences accurately predicted the HLA-A and HLA-B alleles for most subjects in the first cohort. Compared with equally common non-associated chains, HLA-associated TCR beta chains in a later analysis were more clonally expanded and had lower generation probabilities. In a later analysis, most CMV-associated TCR beta chains were found to appear HLA-restricted, with HLA associations seemingly driven largely by CMV exposure. The classifier was reported to diagnose cytomegalovirus status with high specificity and sensitivity in both the original and validation cohorts. The study gave a list of 150 to 200 TCR beta chains associated with cytomegalovirus. When HLA alleles, especially DR and DQ, strongly co-occurred, attributing TCR associations to individual alleles was difficult. A cluster of highly shared sequence variants was judged likely to be a technical artifact of the sequencing pipeline. Roughly uniform sequencing depth across donors was assumed in presence/absence analyses, although this assumption may not hold. In a later genetic analysis, a missense DCLRE1C variant was associated with V-gene and J-gene trimming of TCR beta chains, and the association was replicated in an independent cohort. The 87-base-pair reads could not distinguish some IMGT-functional V segments, including TRBV6-2 and TRBV6-3, so those segments were excluded. According to a later genetic analysis, donors in an Asian-associated ancestry cluster had fewer N-insertions in productive TCRs than the roughly 700-donor mean. Correlated functional status among segregating V segments might be attributable to linkage disequilibrium, but an unknown experimental factor could not be ruled out. HLA typing was unavailable for some donors at each locus, so association tests used only the typed subset. The authors suggested that the approach could potentially be generalized to other disease states and immunological phenotypes. A later analysis associated about 18,000 TCR beta sequences with specific HLA alleles at a false discovery rate of 0.05. In a later analysis, TCR association rates were found to vary across HLA loci, with the most associated TCRs seen for DRB1 alleles and the fewest for HLA-C alleles. The cohort was sequenced for TCR beta chains only, and without alpha or paired-chain data the features that could be detected were limited. An earlier analysis of approximately 530 of the donors showed that most TCR beta V segments appeared in productive rearrangements either about 87% or about 30% of the time, which broadly matched IMGT annotations. A later analysis reported that several top co-occurrence clusters appeared linked to parvovirus B19, influenza, CMV and Epstein-Barr virus. The earlier analysis of 587 of the donors excluded 15 to 20 rarely observed V segments, including chromosome 9 orphons, because counts were too low. Immune exposure information for the cohort was limited to CMV serostatus. While some public TCRs were present in many individuals, most TCR sequences turned up only very rarely across donors. A few of the identified cytomegalovirus-associated TCR beta chains were confirmed in vitro to be specific for cytomegalovirus antigens.

Libraries were built with the immunoSEQ multiplex PCR assay. For the multiplex PCR, a mixture combining 60 forward primers for TCR Vbeta segments and 13 reverse primers for TCR Jbeta segments was used. A multiplex PCR assay on genomic DNA amplified the CDR3 region of rearranged TCR beta genes. The amplified TCR beta libraries were sequenced on the Illumina HiSeq System as 87-base-pair reads. The paper's data handling went like this. A later analysis tallied 80 million to 95 million unique TCR beta chains across the 700 or so repertoires, and approximately 11 million of those chains were shared by two or more donors. Raw reads were error-corrected and collapsed into unique sequences by a nearest-neighbor algorithm in which closely related sequences were merged to remove PCR and sequencing errors. Alignment of CDR3 sequences to IMGT reference sequences was used to assign V, D and J gene segments. Each retained sequence needed at least a six-nucleotide match to both a V gene segment and a J gene segment. A rearrangement was called productive if the CDR3 had no stop codons and remained in frame with V and J, and every other rearrangement was called non-productive. CDR3 was defined by IMGT convention, running from the second conserved V-encoded cysteine to the conserved J-encoded phenylalanine. The earlier analysis of about 610 of the donors excluded any sequence lacking an unambiguous match to a single V gene segment. In an earlier analysis of several hundred of the donors, V segments were called functional above 56.7% productive rearrangements and were called segregating when the between-donor standard deviation exceeded 5%. A statistical classification framework was built to diagnose cytomegalovirus status from the catalog of TCR beta chain sequences. In a later analysis, TCR nucleotide sequences were compared against IMGT/GENE-DB human TR gene sequences so that V and J genes could be assigned. The TCRdist pipeline was used in a later analysis to assign CDR3 sequences and most-parsimonious VDJ recombination scenarios. A later analysis defined each TCR beta chain by its CDR3 amino acid sequence plus V-gene family, and excluded reads lacking a unique V-gene family. To address suspected cross-contamination and a sequencing artifact, a later analysis removed 550 to 750 highly shared, low-generation-probability nucleotide sequences. A later analysis calculated a clonal expansion index for each public chain from normalized within-repertoire ranks of inferred template counts. In a later analysis, generation probabilities were computed with a VDJ recombination model fitted to out-of-frame rearrangements, and the resulting probabilities were checked against IGoR. A later analysis scored TCR-TCR, TCR-HLA and TCR-CMV co-occurrence with hypergeometric tests, applying a repertoire-size bias correction to TCR pairs. To estimate false discovery rates, a later analysis permuted the HLA or CMV assignments 20 times. In a later analysis, co-occurring TCRs were grouped using DBSCAN, with TCRdist sequence similarity added in when clustering inside HLA-allele-positive subsets. For co-occurrence clustering, repertoires with fewer than 30,000 or more than 120,000 public chains were excluded, along with a handful of repertoires with anomalous nucleotide sharing. Not all clones reach the TCRdb copy of this immuneACCESS table, which keeps in-frame sequences only. Checked studies attribute under half of the gap to unresolved V genes and leave the rest unexplained. Clone size and V and J calls were adopted from that table, with D and trimming inferred from the DNA. Here the sample has 140,000 or so clones; around three quarters occur a single time. About 1.7% of the sample comes from the top ten.

The cohort comprised fewer than 750 healthy bone marrow donors. Cohort members were all nominally healthy when sampled, although unrecorded immune exposures were likely present. The donor was CMV seronegative and belonged to the group of 352 seronegative cohort members. Every donor gave a peripheral blood sample, and the peripheral blood mononuclear cells from that sample were used for TCR beta sequencing. The Qiagen DNeasy Blood Extraction Kit was used to extract genomic DNA from the blood cell samples. Concerning this clone: Its antigen remains unidentified. No much larger clonotype is one base removed from it; base qualities were not supplied.

Taken from cysteine to phenylalanine, the CDR3 has 16 residues. CDR3 DNA only is kept here, 48 bases in frame from base 1. Clipping removes 6 bases from V and 0 bases from J, with 11 as the unmatched junction base count. In the germline V gene (reference sequence), CDR1 corresponds to LNHDA and CDR2 to SQIVND. The chain uses TRBV19 and TRBJ2-7; TRBD2 aligns with 7 central bases. The sequenced sample was PBMCs. The TCR was taken from a man between 35 and 55 years old in good health and CMV-seronegative. The CDR3 here reads CASRETGGKSSYEQYF. The base sequence is TGTGCCAGTAGGGAGACCGGGGGGAAAAGCTCCTACGAGCAGTACTTC.